This TCR beta chain is from a study of cytotoxic CD8 clonotypes in ibrutinib-treated CLL. Study at large: After a median of about six years, about 14 patients stayed remitted and about 12 progressed; responses had been partial in around 25 and complete in 2. Sequencing produced an average of approximately 230,000 productive templates and approximately 90,000 productive rearrangements per sample.

TCRdb's table, derived via immunoSEQ multiplex PCR, lists solely in-frame clones and lacks some. The sample holds 50,000 or so clones; over 65% are singletons and the top ten take just over 20%. The receptor's source is a human donor with chronic lymphocytic leukemia. The sample was PBMCs, taken after 24 months of ibrutinib treatment.

As DNA, the CDR3 is TGTGCCAGCAATCCGGGACAGGGGTCTGGAAACACCATATATTTT. Translating it yields CASNPGQGSGNTIYF. The chain joins TRBV28 to TRBJ1-3; 10 bases match TRBD1. V trimming: 7 bases; J trimming: 1 base; junction bases outside the gene matches: 4. CDR3 length equals 15 residues. Germline CDR1 MDHEN, CDR2 SYDVKM.